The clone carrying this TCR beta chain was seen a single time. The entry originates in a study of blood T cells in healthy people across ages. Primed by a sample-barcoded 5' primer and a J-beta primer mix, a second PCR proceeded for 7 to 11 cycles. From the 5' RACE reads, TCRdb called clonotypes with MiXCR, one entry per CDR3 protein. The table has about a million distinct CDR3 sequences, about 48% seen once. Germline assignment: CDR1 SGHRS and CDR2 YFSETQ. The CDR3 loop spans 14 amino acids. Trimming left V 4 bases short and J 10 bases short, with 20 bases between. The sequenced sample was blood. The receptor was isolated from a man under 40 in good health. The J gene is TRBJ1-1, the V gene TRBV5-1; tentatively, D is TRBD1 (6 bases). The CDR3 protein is CASSPSGGYSGAFF. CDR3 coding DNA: TGCGCCAGCAGCCCTTCGGGGGGCTATTCTGGAGCTTTCTTT.